This TCR beta chain was sequenced for a study of blood T cell repertoires in COVID-19 (dated by TCRdb to between 2020 and 2021). Looking at the study overall: Samples covering the acute and convalescent phases of COVID-19 were provided by collaborators in the United States, Italy and Spain. Deeply sampled blood TCRbeta repertoires from subjects exposed to, actively infected with, or recovered from COVID-19 were included in the dataset. Where available, HLA class I and class II types were obtained from metadata supplied by the sample provider rather than from assay-based typing. The material from the prospective study consisted of cDNA or gDNA derived from T cells, B-cell-depleted T cells, or PBMCs. The sample metadata nearly always contained a de-identified subject ID, COVID-19 status, age in years and sex. The repertoires were released in a freely available public database meant as a resource for research on the immune response to SARS-CoV-2. Samples came from the ongoing ImmuneRACE study (first 160 participants) plus 1,254 subjects from 6 global collaborators. The full study reports these points: Clinical and demographic metadata were provided uncurated, with the amount varying by source and participant.

TCRbeta CDR3 regions were amplified from genomic DNA using the immunoSEQ Assay, a bias-controlled multiplex PCR. The authors' pipeline ran thus. The number of nucleated cells in each sample was estimated from the amplification of reference gene primers within the assay. To quantify the absolute abundance of each unique TCRbeta CDR3 rearrangement, sequence reads were collapsed and filtered. For each sample, productive Simpson clonality was calculated by taking the square root of Simpson's diversity index across productive rearrangements. The table was pulled from immuneACCESS by TCRdb, which kept in-frame rearrangements only. Such tables lose some clones; where checked, under half of the loss comes from unresolved V genes, and the rest has no known cause. V and J calls and clone size are copied from that table; D and trimming were computed from the DNA. The sample table contains about 400,000 clones; only one count was recorded for 70% to 90% of them. Approximately 2% of the sample is in the top ten clones.

Participants in the prospective study were enrolled through a virtual design, were aged roughly 18 to 100 years, and lived in approximately 24 United States geographic areas. In the prospective study, cohorts were assigned on the basis of participant-reported clinical history obtained from a screening survey and a study questionnaire. In the prospective study, whole blood, serum and a nasopharyngeal or oropharyngeal swab were collected from each participant by mobile phlebotomists. Over a roughly 2-month period, participants in the prospective study had the option of providing additional blood draws and questionnaires. Before DNA extraction, prospective study blood samples were shipped either frozen or at room temperature. CDR1 and CDR2, looked up from the germline V gene (reference sequence), are LGHDT and YNNKEL. From the cysteine up to the phenylalanine, the CDR3 has a length of 16 residues. The entry retains the CDR3 DNA only, 48 bases that are in frame from base 1. Trimming accounts for 0 bases at V and 4 bases at J, while the number of junction bases matched to no gene is 7.

In regard to this clone: Its cognate antigen has yet to be identified. No base-level quality is on record; no much larger clone is a single base apart.

The receptor was isolated from a woman aged 40-49 years with acute COVID-19. The chain is assembled from TRBV3-1 (or the pseudogene TRBV3-2) and TRBJ2-3; 7 junctional bases match TRBD2. Sequencing used PBMCs or T cells enriched from blood (not recorded which). The CDR3 protein is CASSQDLASGSDTQYF. The sequenced DNA is TGTGCCAGCAGCCAAGATCTGGCTAGCGGATCAGATACGCAGTATTTT.